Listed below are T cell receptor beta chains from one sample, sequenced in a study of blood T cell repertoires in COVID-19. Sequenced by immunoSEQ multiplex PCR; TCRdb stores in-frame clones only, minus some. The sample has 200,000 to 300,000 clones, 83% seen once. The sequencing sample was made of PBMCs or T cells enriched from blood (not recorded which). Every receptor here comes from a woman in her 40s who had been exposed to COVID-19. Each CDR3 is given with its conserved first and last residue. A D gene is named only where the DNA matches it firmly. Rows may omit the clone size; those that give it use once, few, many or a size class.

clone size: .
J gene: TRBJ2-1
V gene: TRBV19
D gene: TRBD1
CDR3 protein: CASSSQPGTGIYNEQFF
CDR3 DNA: TGTGCCAGTAGTTCTCAACCCGGGACAGGCATCTACAATGAGCAGTTCTTC

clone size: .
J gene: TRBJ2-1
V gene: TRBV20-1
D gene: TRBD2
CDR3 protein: CSASPPLAGGREQFF
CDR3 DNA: TGCAGTGCTAGTCCCCCCCTAGCGGGGGGGCGTGAGCAGTTCTTC

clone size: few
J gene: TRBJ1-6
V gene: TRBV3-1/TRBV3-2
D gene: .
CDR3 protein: CASRLRAGDNSPLHF
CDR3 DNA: TGTGCCAGCAGATTGAGGGCAGGAGATAATTCACCCCTCCACTTT

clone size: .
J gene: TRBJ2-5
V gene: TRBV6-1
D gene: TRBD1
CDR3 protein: CASSERGWTGVSQETQYF
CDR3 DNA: TGTGCCAGCAGTGAAAGGGGATGGACAGGGGTTTCACAAGAGACCCAGTACTTC

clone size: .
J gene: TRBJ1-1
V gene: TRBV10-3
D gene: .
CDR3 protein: CAISEYQGSNTEAFF
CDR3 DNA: TGTGCCATCAGTGAGTACCAGGGCTCGAACACTGAAGCTTTCTTT

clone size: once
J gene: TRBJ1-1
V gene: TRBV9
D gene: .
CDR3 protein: CASSVAGRHTEAFF
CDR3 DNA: TGTGCCAGCAGCGTAGCAGGCAGACACACTGAAGCTTTCTTT

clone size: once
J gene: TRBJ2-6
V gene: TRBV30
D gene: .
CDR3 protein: CAWSVLGSGANVLTF
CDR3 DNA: TGTGCCTGGAGTGTACTTGGTTCTGGGGCCAACGTCCTGACTTTC

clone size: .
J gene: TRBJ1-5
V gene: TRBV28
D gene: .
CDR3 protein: CASSLFPGPSGSNQPQHF
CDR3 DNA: TGTGCCAGCAGTTTGTTTCCGGGCCCCAGCGGGAGCAATCAGCCCCAGCATTTT

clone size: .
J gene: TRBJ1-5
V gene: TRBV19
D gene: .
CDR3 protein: CASNRDRSNQPQHF
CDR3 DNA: TGTGCCAGTAACAGAGACAGGAGCAATCAGCCCCAGCATTTT

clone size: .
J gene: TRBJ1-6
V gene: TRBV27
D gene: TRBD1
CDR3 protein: CASQKQGPPLHF
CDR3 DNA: TGTGCCAGCCAAAAACAGGGGCCACCCCTCCACTTT

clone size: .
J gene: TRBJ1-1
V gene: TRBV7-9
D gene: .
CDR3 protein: CASSLLGRATEAFF
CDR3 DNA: TGTGCCAGCAGCCTCCTGGGCAGGGCCACTGAAGCTTTCTTT

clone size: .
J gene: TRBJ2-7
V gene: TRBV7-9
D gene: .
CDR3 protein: CASSPFVPDEQYF
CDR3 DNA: TGTGCCAGCAGCCCCTTCGTCCCGGACGAGCAGTACTTC

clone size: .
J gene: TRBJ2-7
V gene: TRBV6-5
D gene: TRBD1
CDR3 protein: CASRPTGTVGEQYF
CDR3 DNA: TGTGCCAGCAGGCCGACAGGGACAGTGGGCGAGCAGTACTTC

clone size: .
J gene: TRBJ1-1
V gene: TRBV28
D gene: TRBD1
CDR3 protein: CASTAGGLNTEAFF
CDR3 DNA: TGTGCCAGCACCGCAGGGGGGCTGAACACTGAAGCTTTCTTT

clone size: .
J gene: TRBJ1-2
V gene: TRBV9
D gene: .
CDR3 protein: CASSPRAGVQVYGYTF
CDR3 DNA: TGTGCCAGCAGCCCCCGTGCCGGGGTCCAAGTCTATGGCTACACCTTC

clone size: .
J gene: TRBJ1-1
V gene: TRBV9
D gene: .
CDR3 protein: CASSVQGVHTEAFF
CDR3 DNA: TGTGCCAGCAGCGTCCAGGGTGTGCACACTGAAGCTTTCTTT

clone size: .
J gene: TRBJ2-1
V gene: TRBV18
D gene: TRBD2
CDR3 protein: CASSGSIGGGRDNEQFF
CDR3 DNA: TGTGCCAGCTCCGGCTCGATTGGGGGGGGACGTGACAATGAGCAGTTCTTC

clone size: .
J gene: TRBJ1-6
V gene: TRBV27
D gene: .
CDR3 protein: CASSPSPVAVDSPLHF
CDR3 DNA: TGTGCCAGCAGTCCCTCCCCAGTGGCAGTTGATTCACCCCTCCACTTT

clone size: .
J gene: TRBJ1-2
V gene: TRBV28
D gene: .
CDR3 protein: CASGFLSYPYWGGYTF
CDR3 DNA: TGTGCCAGCGGTTTTCTGTCCTATCCCTATTGGGGCGGCTACACCTTC

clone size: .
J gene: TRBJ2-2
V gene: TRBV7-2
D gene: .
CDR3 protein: CASSPGLRNTGELFF
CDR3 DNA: TGTGCCAGCAGCCCCGGACTTCGCAACACCGGGGAGCTGTTTTTT

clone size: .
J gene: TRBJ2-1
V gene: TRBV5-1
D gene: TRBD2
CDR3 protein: CASSPGLAGGVYLRGNEQFF
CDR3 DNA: TGCGCCAGCAGCCCGGGACTAGCGGGGGGGGTCTATCTTCGAGGGAATGAGCAGTTCTTC

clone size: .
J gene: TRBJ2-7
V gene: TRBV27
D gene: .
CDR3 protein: CASSGAGAVEQYF
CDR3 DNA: TGTGCCAGCAGTGGCGCAGGAGCGGTCGAGCAGTACTTC

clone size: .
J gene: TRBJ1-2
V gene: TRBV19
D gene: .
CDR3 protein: CASTPDGGSFNYGYTF
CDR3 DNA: TGTGCCAGTACCCCGGACGGAGGATCCTTTAACTATGGCTACACCTTC

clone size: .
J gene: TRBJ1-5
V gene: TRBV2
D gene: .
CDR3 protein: CASSESPEGQPQHF
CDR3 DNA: TGTGCCAGCAGTGAAAGTCCAGAGGGTCAGCCCCAGCATTTT

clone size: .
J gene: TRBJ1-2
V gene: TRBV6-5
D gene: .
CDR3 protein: CASTYGRGFRYGYTF
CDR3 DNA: TGTGCCAGCACCTACGGGAGGGGCTTTCGGTATGGCTACACCTTC

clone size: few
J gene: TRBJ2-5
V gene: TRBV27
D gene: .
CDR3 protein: CASSLSRLQETQYF
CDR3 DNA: TGTGCCAGCAGTTTATCGCGGCTACAAGAGACCCAGTACTTC

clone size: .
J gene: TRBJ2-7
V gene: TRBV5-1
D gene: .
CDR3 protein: CASSLPSYEQYF
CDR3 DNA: TGCGCCAGCAGCTTACCGAGCTACGAGCAGTACTTC

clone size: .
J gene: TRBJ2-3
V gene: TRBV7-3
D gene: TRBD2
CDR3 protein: CASSLEAGTFHTQYF
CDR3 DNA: TGTGCCAGCAGCTTAGAAGCGGGGACCTTTCATACGCAGTATTTT

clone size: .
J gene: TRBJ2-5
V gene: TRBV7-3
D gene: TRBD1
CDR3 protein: CASSLSGTGATETQYF
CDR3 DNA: TGTGCCAGCAGCTTATCCGGGACAGGGGCGACAGAGACCCAGTACTTC

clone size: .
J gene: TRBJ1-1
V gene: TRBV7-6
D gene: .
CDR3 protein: CASSLAGGLANTEAFF
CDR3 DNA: TGTGCCAGCAGCTTAGCCGGGGGTTTAGCGAACACTGAAGCTTTCTTT

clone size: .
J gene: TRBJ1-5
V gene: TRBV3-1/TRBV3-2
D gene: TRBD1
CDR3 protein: CASSHRDSSQPQHF
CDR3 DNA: TGTGCCAGCAGCCACAGGGACAGTAGTCAGCCCCAGCATTTT

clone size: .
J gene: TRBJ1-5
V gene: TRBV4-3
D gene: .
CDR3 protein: CASSQDGGDQPQHF
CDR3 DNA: TGCGCCAGCAGCCAAGATGGGGGGGATCAGCCCCAGCATTTT

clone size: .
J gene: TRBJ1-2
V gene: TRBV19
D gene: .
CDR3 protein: CASSISYGGSPYGYTF
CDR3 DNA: TGTGCCAGTAGTATCTCATACGGTGGTTCGCCCTATGGCTACACCTTC

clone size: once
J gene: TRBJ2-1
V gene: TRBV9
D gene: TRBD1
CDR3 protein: CASSVAAGTGYDNEQFF
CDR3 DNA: TGTGCCAGCAGCGTAGCGGCCGGGACAGGGTATGACAATGAGCAGTTCTTC

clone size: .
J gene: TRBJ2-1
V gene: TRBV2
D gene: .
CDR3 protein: CASSEALRGEQFF
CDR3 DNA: TGTGCCAGCAGTGAAGCGCTTCGGGGTGAGCAGTTCTTC

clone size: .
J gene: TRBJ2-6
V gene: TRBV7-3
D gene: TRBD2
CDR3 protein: CASSPDLAGGLYGANVLTF
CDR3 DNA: TGTGCCAGCAGCCCAGATCTAGCGGGGGGGCTCTATGGGGCCAACGTCCTGACTTTC

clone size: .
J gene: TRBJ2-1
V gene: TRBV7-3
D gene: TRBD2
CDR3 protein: CASTPGLAGEQFF
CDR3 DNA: TGTGCCAGCACACCGGGACTAGCCGGTGAGCAGTTCTTC

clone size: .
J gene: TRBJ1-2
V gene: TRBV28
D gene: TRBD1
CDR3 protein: CASSLSTPGQGVKGYTF
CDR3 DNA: TGTGCCAGCAGTTTATCCACACCGGGACAGGGAGTAAAAGGCTACACCTTC

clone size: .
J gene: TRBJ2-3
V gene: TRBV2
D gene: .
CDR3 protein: CASSRVQYF
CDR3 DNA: TGTGCCAGCTCGAGGGTCCAGTATTTT

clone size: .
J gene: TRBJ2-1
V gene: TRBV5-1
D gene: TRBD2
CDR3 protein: CASSLEAPIAGRPYNEQFF
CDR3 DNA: TGCGCCAGCAGCTTGGAGGCTCCCATAGCGGGTCGGCCGTACAATGAGCAGTTCTTC